This T cell receptor beta chain derives from a study of blood T cells in healthy people across ages. Regarding the study as a whole: Measured against age, TCR beta diversity per million T cells decreased in a roughly linear manner.

The CDR3 has 14 amino acids. The germline gives CDR1 DFQATT, CDR2 SNEGSKA (reference sequence). Concerning this clonotype: Its target is unknown.

A sample-barcoded 5' primer and a J-beta primer mix were used in a second PCR of roughly 6 to 11 cycles. TCRdb re-derived calls from the 5' RACE reads in MiXCR, one entry per CDR3 protein. The table lists around 520,000 distinct CDR3 sequences, roughly a quarter of them singletons. These records were also assigned to another study, of T cells of mothers and their children. In that study: At around 1.6 ug per 15 ul, all of the extracted RNA went into cDNA synthesis.

The sample was blood. The chain combines TRBV20-1 with TRBJ2-5; 7 bases align to TRBD2. The J call may be mistaken, given a closer DNA end match to TRBJ2-1. The sequence came from a boy aged 2 to 10 in good health. This CDR3 is CSARGGLENNEQFF. CDR3 bases: TGCAGTGCTAGAGGAGGACTAGAAAACAATGAGCAGTTCTTC.